These T cell receptor beta chains were read from a single sample in a study of blood T cell repertoires in COVID-19. Profiled with immunoSEQ multiplex PCR; TCRdb holds only in-frame clones, not every one. The profile covers 200,000 to 300,000 clones, with around 87% appearing a single time and about 2.1% taken by the ten largest. Source material: peripheral blood. All receptors derive from a woman in her forties or fifties with acute or convalescent COVID-19. The CDR3 runs from the conserved cysteine through the conserved F or W. A D gene is named only where the DNA matches it firmly. Only part of the rows carry a size: once, few, many, or a class if the clone is expanded.

CASSLVESGNTIYF,TGTGCCAGCAGCTTGGTAGAATCTGGAAACACCATATATTTT,-,TRBJ1-3,-,TRBV5-6
CSVRGGGSSGANVLTF,TGCAGCGTTCGGGGAGGGGGAAGCTCTGGGGCCAACGTCCTGACTTTC,-,TRBJ2-6,-,TRBV29-1
CASSPVYHSQGQYNEQFF,TGTGCCAGCAGCCCAGTCTACCACTCGCAGGGACAGTACAATGAGCAGTTCTTC,-,TRBJ2-1,TRBD1,TRBV28
CASSVQGATNEKLFF,TGTGCCAGTAGTGTACAGGGGGCGACTAATGAAAAACTGTTTTTT,-,TRBJ1-4,TRBD1,TRBV19
CASSDRGGTSYEQYF,TGTGCCAGCAGTGACCGGGGCGGGACCTCCTACGAGCAGTACTTC,-,TRBJ2-7,-,TRBV2
CASSSQAGGYETQYF,TGTGCCAGCAGCTCCCAAGCGGGAGGCTATGAGACCCAGTACTTC,-,TRBJ2-5,TRBD2,TRBV7-2
CASRGAGSGEQYF,TGTGCCAGCAGGGGGGCAGGGTCGGGCGAGCAGTACTTC,-,TRBJ2-7,-,TRBV11-2
CASSLFPPGLQEVRKTQYF,TGTGCCAGCAGCTTATTTCCCCCAGGGTTACAAGAAGTTCGGAAGACCCAGTACTTC,-,TRBJ2-5,-,TRBV7-3
CAWSVLAGAYEQYF,TGTGCCTGGAGTGTCCTAGCGGGGGCCTACGAGCAGTACTTC,-,TRBJ2-7,TRBD2,TRBV30
CASSIAAKGLAYYEQYF,TGTGCCAGTAGTATAGCGGCTAAGGGACTAGCCTACTACGAGCAGTACTTC,-,TRBJ2-7,TRBD2,TRBV19
CASSFSGSNEQFF,TGTGCCAGCAGCTTTAGCGGGTCCAATGAGCAGTTCTTC,-,TRBJ2-1,TRBD2,TRBV11-2
CASSQGLAEFF,TGTGCCAGCAGCCAAGGACTAGCGGAGTTCTTC,-,TRBJ2-1,TRBD2,TRBV3-1/TRBV3-2
CASSRDSQNGYTF,TGTGCCAGTAGCAGGGACAGTCAGAATGGCTACACCTTC,-,TRBJ1-2,TRBD1,TRBV19
CASSLELAGGNNEQFF,TGTGCCAGCAGCTTAGAACTAGCGGGAGGCAACAATGAGCAGTTCTTC,-,TRBJ2-1,TRBD2,TRBV11-1
CASSPPSSAEAFF,TGTGCCAGCAGCCCCCCCTCAAGCGCTGAAGCTTTCTTT,-,TRBJ1-1,-,TRBV7-9
CAIGDSESYNEQFF,TGTGCCATCGGAGATAGCGAAAGCTACAATGAGCAGTTCTTC,-,TRBJ2-1,-,TRBV10-3
CASSQGDRDSGNTIYF,TGCGCCAGCAGCCAAGGTGACAGGGACTCTGGAAACACCATATATTTT,-,TRBJ1-3,TRBD1,TRBV4-3
CASGRCWGQIPTNEKLFF,TGTGCTAGTGGAAGGTGTTGGGGACAGATTCCAACTAATGAAAAACTGTTTTTT,-,TRBJ1-4,TRBD1,TRBV12-5
CASSLTAGGDGYTF,TGTGCCAGCAGCTTAACGGCAGGGGGCGACGGCTACACCTTC,once,TRBJ1-2,TRBD1,TRBV7-9
CASSLSFRTGGTYEQYF,TGTGCCAGCAGCTTGTCATTTCGGACAGGGGGCACCTACGAGCAGTACTTC,-,TRBJ2-7,TRBD1,TRBV5-6
CASSDRGGNEQYF,TGTGCCAGCTCAGACAGGGGGGGAAACGAGCAGTACTTC,once,TRBJ2-7,TRBD1,TRBV18
CASSLGSGTGNTEAFF,TGCGCCAGCAGCTTGGGATCCGGGACAGGGAACACTGAAGCTTTCTTT,-,TRBJ1-1,TRBD1,TRBV5-1
CASSENTYEQYF,TGTGCCAGCAGTGAGAATACCTACGAGCAGTACTTC,-,TRBJ2-7,-,TRBV28
CASRDRGLNEKLFF,TGTGCCAGCAGGGACAGGGGGCTTAATGAAAAACTGTTTTTT,-,TRBJ1-4,TRBD1,TRBV6-5
CASSTPGLMDYEQYF,TGTGCCAGCAGTACTCCGGGACTTATGGATTACGAGCAGTACTTC,-,TRBJ2-7,-,TRBV6-5
CASSPRDRQSYEQYF,TGTGCCAGCAGTCCCAGGGACAGACAGTCCTACGAGCAGTACTTC,-,TRBJ2-7,TRBD1,TRBV27
CASSQDRGTTNEKLFF,TGTGCCAGCAGCCAAGATAGGGGCACAACTAATGAAAAACTGTTTTTT,-,TRBJ1-4,-,TRBV4-2
CASSLGWAIGTQYF,TGTGCCAGCAGCTTAGGGTGGGCGATCGGGACCCAGTACTTC,-,TRBJ2-5,-,TRBV7-9
CASSPEEQGARNEQFF,TGTGCCAGCAGCCCAGAAGAACAGGGGGCGCGGAATGAGCAGTTCTTC,-,TRBJ2-1,TRBD1,TRBV7-9
CASSLGQVEAFF,TGTGCCAGCAGCCTGGGACAAGTTGAAGCTTTCTTT,-,TRBJ1-1,-,TRBV11-2
CASSGRGPTDTQYF,TGTGCCAGCAGTGGACGGGGTCCCACAGATACGCAGTATTTT,-,TRBJ2-3,-,TRBV5-4
CAISEDILGNTEAFF,TGTGCCATCAGTGAAGACATTCTCGGGAACACTGAAGCTTTCTTT,once,TRBJ1-1,-,TRBV10-3
CASSVGQASSGNTIYF,TGTGCCAGCAGCGTAGGGCAGGCAAGCTCTGGAAACACCATATATTTT,-,TRBJ1-3,-,TRBV9
CASSQGQNTQETQYF,TGTGCCAGCAGCCAAGGGCAGAATACCCAAGAGACCCAGTACTTC,-,TRBJ2-5,-,TRBV4-2
CATSRSPSGIRKTGELFF,TGTGCCACCAGCAGATCCCCGTCCGGTATAAGAAAAACCGGGGAGCTGTTTTTT,-,TRBJ2-2,-,TRBV15
CASSQEVTRTGELFF,TGCGCCAGCAGCCAAGAGGTGACAAGGACCGGGGAGCTGTTTTTT,-,TRBJ2-2,-,TRBV4-3
CASSENSGKLFF,TGCGCCAGCAGTGAGAATTCCGGAAAACTGTTTTTT,-,TRBJ1-4,-,TRBV10-1
CASSIGRAEQFF,TGTGCCAGTAGTATAGGGAGGGCTGAGCAGTTCTTC,-,TRBJ2-1,-,TRBV19
CASSLDIRLAGVNEQFF,TGTGCCAGCAGCTTAGATATCAGACTAGCGGGAGTCAATGAGCAGTTCTTC,-,TRBJ2-1,TRBD2,TRBV11-2
CASRKTMGGTEAFF,TGTGCCAGCAGGAAGACAATGGGGGGGACTGAAGCTTTCTTT,-,TRBJ1-1,-,TRBV28
CASSGTAPNTGELFF,TGCGCCAGCAGCGGGACAGCTCCGAACACCGGGGAGCTGTTTTTT,-,TRBJ2-2,TRBD1,TRBV5-1
CASSPPGASSEKLFF,TGTGCCAGCAGCCCGCCTGGGGCCTCTAGTGAAAAACTGTTTTTT,-,TRBJ1-4,-,TRBV5-4
CASSLDRGQPQHF,TGTGCCAGCAGCCTAGACAGGGGTCAGCCCCAGCATTTT,-,TRBJ1-5,TRBD1,TRBV3-1/TRBV3-2
CASSKVGAGKNIQYF,TGTGCCAGCAGCAAAGTGGGAGCGGGCAAAAACATTCAGTACTTC,-,TRBJ2-4,-,TRBV27
CATMGQGSEKLFF,TGTGCCACCATGGGACAGGGAAGTGAAAAACTGTTTTTT,-,TRBJ1-4,TRBD1,TRBV24-1
CASSLYGGRGYNEQFF,TGTGCCAGCAGCCTATATGGCGGACGGGGCTACAATGAGCAGTTCTTC,-,TRBJ2-1,-,TRBV28
CASTLGGAPGNTIYF,TGTGCCAGCACCCTAGGAGGGGCGCCTGGAAACACCATATATTTT,once,TRBJ1-3,-,TRBV11-2
CAWSVQLGNTIYF,TGTGCCTGGAGTGTACAGCTTGGAAACACCATATATTTT,-,TRBJ1-3,-,TRBV30
CASSREREREETSGTVEVTQYF,TGTGCCAGCAGCAGAGAGAGAGAGAGAGAAGAGACTAGCGGGACCGTTGAGGTTACGCAGTATTTT,-,TRBJ2-3,TRBD2,TRBV7-3
CASSLSATSGTDTQYF,TGTGCCAGCAGTCTCTCCGCGACTAGCGGCACAGATACGCAGTATTTT,-,TRBJ2-3,TRBD2,TRBV27
CASADNVEEKLFF,TGTGCCAGTGCGGACAACGTTGAGGAAAAACTGTTTTTT,-,TRBJ1-4,-,TRBV6-6